This TCR beta chain was identified in a study of cytotoxic CD8 clonotypes in ibrutinib-treated CLL (dated by TCRdb to the early 2020s). Background for the entire study: The cohort included more than 14 treatment-naive and about a dozen relapsed/refractory patients; about 18 were IGHV unmutated. Samples at response were collected after a median of roughly twelve months of treatment, with a range of roughly 6 to 40 months. Of the 90 or so people in the trial, about two dozen had longitudinal samples available. Responses were partial in some 24 patients and complete in 2; after median about 70 months follow-up, some 14 stayed in remission and around 12 progressed. Patients were still on ibrutinib when every remission and progressive disease sample was collected. Cryopreserved peripheral blood mononuclear cells were obtained before treatment, at response, and at either sustained remission or disease progression. An average of approximately 260,000 productive templates and 94,082 productive rearrangements was obtained per sample. What the study reported, not specific to this receptor: Baseline clonality exceeded that of age-matched healthy donors and correlated strongly with circulating CD8+ T-cell counts. Sampling times were not matched between sustained-remission and progressing patients, and lymph node repertoires were not studied. Public clonotypes were rare and either shrank or stayed stable during treatment, and the rise in clonality at ibrutinib response reflected expansion of private clonotypes. Clonality increased at ibrutinib response, stayed stable in sustained remission, and fell back toward baseline at progression.

Details on this clone: The antigen it recognizes is unknown. Base qualities were left out, and no much larger clone turns up one base away.

What the time point label conveys for this sample: progressive disease on ibrutinib. For TCR beta library preparation, around 2 micrograms of genomic DNA were isolated from cryopreserved PBMCs. Longitudinal blood samples from CLL patients on ibrutinib monotherapy underwent high-throughput TCR beta sequencing. The patients were enrolled in a single-center, open-label phase 2 trial of ibrutinib monotherapy. The goal of deep resolution MiSeq sequencing was a depth between 1 in 1 million and 1 in 200,000 T cells, and coverage averaged 10x per clonotype. TCR beta libraries were generated with the immunoSEQ hsTCRB Kit. On the authors' methods: The data were analyzed with ImmunoSEQ Analyzer and ImmunoSEQ Data Assistant, and V, D and J gene assignments followed IMGT definitions. Clonality, which ranges from 0 to 1, was calculated by subtracting the normalized Shannon entropy of productive rearrangement frequencies from one. Public clonotype analysis was restricted to overrepresented clonotypes comprising at least 0.05% of each patient's repertoire. Repertoires from about a dozen age-matched healthy donors in immuneACCESS were used as clonality controls. TCRdb obtained this table from immuneACCESS and retained in-frame rearrangements with V and J assigned. These tables miss some clones; where compared with another copy, unresolved V genes account for less than half of the shortfall, and the remainder is unexplained. D and trimming were read from the DNA, whereas the V and J calls and clone size are those reported in that table. The sample yields about 60,000 clones; 54% were counted once. Together, the top ten hold under 30% of the sample.

The CDR3, cysteine through phenylalanine, is 12 amino acids long. Here the CDR3 DNA is all that survives: 36 bases in frame from base 1. Cut back by 5 bases and 4 bases, the V and J ends lie 12 bases apart. The germline V gene encodes CDR1 SQVTM and CDR2 ANQGSEA. This sequence was found in a human donor with chronic lymphocytic leukemia. This chain joins TRBV29-1 to TRBJ2-7; there is no confident call for the D gene. This sample comprised PBMCs, obtained at disease progression, from a patient treated with ibrutinib. The nucleotide sequence is TGCAGCGTTCGGACGGGTCTGTACGAGCAGTACTTC. Its translation reads: CSVRTGLYEQYF.